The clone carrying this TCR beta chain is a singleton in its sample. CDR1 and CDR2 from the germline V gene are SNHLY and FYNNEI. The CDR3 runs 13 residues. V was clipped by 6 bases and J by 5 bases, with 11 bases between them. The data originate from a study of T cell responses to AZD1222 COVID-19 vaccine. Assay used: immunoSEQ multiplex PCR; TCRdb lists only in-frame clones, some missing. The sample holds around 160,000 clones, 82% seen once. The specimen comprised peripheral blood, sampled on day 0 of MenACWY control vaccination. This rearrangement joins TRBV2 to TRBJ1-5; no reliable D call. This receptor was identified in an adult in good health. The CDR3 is CASRPTRDQPQHF. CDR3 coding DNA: TGTGCCAGCAGGCCTACCAGAGATCAGCCCCAGCATTTT.